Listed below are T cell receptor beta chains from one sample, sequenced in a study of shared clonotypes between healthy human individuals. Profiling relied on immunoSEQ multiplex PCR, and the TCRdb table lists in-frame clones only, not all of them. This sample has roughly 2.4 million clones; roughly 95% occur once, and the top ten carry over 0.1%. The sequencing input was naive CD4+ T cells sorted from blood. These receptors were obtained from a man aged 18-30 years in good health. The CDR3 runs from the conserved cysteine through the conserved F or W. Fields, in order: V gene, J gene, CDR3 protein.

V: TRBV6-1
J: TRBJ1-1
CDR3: CASSEFGQGATEAFF

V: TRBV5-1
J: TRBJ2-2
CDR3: CASRTSGTGELFF

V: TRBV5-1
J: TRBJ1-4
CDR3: CASSLEGGQKKLFF

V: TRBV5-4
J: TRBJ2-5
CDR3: CASSSPTRPETQYF

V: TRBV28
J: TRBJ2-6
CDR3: CASSLTRSGANVLTF

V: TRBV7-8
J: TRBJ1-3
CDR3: CASSLPGTFSGNTIYF

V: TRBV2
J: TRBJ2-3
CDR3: CATRDRTTDTQYF

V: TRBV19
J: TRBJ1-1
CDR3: CASSIAGRITEAFF

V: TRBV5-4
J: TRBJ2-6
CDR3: CASSALGGSGANVLTF

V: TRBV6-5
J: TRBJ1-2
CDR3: CASRTGRHGYTF

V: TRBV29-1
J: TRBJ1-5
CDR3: CSVEDRRGNSNQPQHF

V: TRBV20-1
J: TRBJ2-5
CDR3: CSATGQETQYF

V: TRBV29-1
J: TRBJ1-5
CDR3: CSAKRQGDNQPQHF

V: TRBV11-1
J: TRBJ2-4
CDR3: CASSQTGKNIQYF

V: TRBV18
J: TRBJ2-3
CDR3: CASSSEITDTQYF

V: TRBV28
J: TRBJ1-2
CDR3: CASSLGMLGYGYTF

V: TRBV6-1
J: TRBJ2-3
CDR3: CASTFSTDTQYF

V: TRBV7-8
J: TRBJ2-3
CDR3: CASSLTSGRGSTDTQYF